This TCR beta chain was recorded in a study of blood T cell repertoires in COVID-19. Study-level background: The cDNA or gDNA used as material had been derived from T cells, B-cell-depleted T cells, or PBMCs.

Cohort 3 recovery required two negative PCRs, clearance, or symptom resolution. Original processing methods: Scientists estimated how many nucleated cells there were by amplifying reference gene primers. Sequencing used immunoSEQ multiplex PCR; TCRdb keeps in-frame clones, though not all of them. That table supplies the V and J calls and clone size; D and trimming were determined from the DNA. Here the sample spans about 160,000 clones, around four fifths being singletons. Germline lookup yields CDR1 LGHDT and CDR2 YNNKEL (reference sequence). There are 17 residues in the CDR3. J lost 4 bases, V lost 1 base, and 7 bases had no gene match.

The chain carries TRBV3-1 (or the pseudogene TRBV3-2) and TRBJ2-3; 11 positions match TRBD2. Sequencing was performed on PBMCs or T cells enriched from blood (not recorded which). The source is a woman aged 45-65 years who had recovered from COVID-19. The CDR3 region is CASSQAYTSGSADTQYF. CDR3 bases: TGTGCCAGCAGCCAAGCGTACACTAGCGGGAGTGCAGATACGCAGTATTTT.